Each of the 7 T cell receptor beta chains below was sequenced from the same sample in a study of CD8 T cells in ankylosing spondylitis. Findings of the study overall: There was a TCR beta motif, made of several highly homologous variants, that appeared characteristic of ankylosing spondylitis blood.

TCRdb re-called the 5' RACE reads with MiXCR, one entry per CDR3 protein. The repertoire includes 390,000 or so distinct CDR3 sequences, around 24% of them detected once, and 15% to 20% sits in the top ten. These receptors' antigens are unknown. The source material was blood, either unsorted or a sorted T cell fraction (not recorded which). Receptors were obtained from a male donor with ankylosing spondylitis.

The chain is built from TRBV6-4 and TRBJ2-1; 8 nucleotides line up with TRBD2. The germline V gene encodes CDR1 MRHNA and CDR2 SNTAGT. Germline trimming cut 1 base from V and 2 bases from J; bases unmatched to any gene: 7. CDR3 size: 17 residues. CDR3 sequence: CASSDLSGSQTYNEQFF. In DNA form, the CDR3 reads TGTGCCAGCAGTGACTTGAGCGGGAGTCAGACCTACAATGAGCAGTTCTTC.

This clonotype was observed many times. The chain uses TRBV29-1 and TRBJ2-2; TRBD2 might be the D (5 bases). Looked up from germline, CDR1 is SQVTM and CDR2 is ANQGSEA. The length of the CDR3 is 15 residues. V shed 7 bases and J shed 5 bases, with 20 bases lying between them. The CDR3 loop reads CSAGAYAGGTGELFF. CDR3 DNA: TGCAGCGCCGGAGCGTACGCGGGCGGGACCGGGGAGCTGTTTTTT.

This clonotype was detected ten times or more. V usage is TRBV20-1 and J usage is TRBJ2-7; 9 nucleotides agree with TRBD2. V was clipped by 0 bases and J by 2 bases; unmatched bases: 5. The CDR3 is made up of 15 amino acids. CDR1 is DFQATT and CDR2 is SNEGSKA in the germline V gene (reference sequence). DNA for the CDR3: TGCAGTGCTAGAGATCCTAGCGGGGCTCCCTACGAGCAGTACTTC. This gives the protein CSARDPSGAPYEQYF.

This clonotype was picked up a small number of times. The chain links TRBV5-1 to TRBJ1-1; TRBD1 matches at 9 bases. Germline V gene lookup returns CDR1 SGHRS and CDR2 YFSETQ. With V trimmed by 1 base and J by 2 bases, 12 bases remained unmatched. The CDR3 covers 18 residues. This CDR3 reads CASSLKAGTGLINTEAFF. The CDR3 bases are TGCGCCAGCAGCTTGAAAGCCGGGACAGGGCTAATTAACACTGAAGCTTTCTTT.

This clonotype occurred a few times. The genes are TRBV5-1 and TRBJ1-4; 7 bases line up with TRBD1. The CDR3 spans 17 residues. Germline V gene sequence: CDR1 SGHRS, CDR2 YFSETQ. V was pared by 0 bases and J by 3 bases, with 8 bases of the junction left unmatched. The CDR3 sequence is CASSLGSTGAANEKLFF. In DNA, the CDR3 is TGCGCCAGCAGCTTGGGTAGCACAGGGGCGGCTAATGAAAAACTGTTTTTT.

The V and J genes are TRBV6-1 and TRBJ2-7; 8 nucleotides line up with TRBD2. From germline, CDR1 is MNHNS and CDR2 SASEGT. The CDR3 spans 16 residues. The V segment lost 6 bases and the J segment 0 bases; nucleotides outside the gene matches: 10. CDR3 loop: CASRDTGSGNSYEQYF. The CDR3 coding sequence is TGTGCCAGCAGGGATACAGGTAGCGGGAACTCCTACGAGCAGTACTTC.

This clonotype was recorded at least ten times. This chain connects TRBV20-1 to TRBJ2-1; 12 positions match TRBD2. CDR3 length: 14 amino acids. The junction had 2 bases not matched to a gene; V was cut back by 2 bases and J by 6 bases. CDR1 and CDR2 from the germline V gene are DFQATT and SNEGSKA (reference sequence). DNA for the CDR3: TGCAGTGCTAGACCTAGCGGGAGGGCCAATGAGCAGTTCTTC. This gives the protein CSARPSGRANEQFF.